These T cell receptor beta chains were read from a single sample in a study of cytomegalovirus exposure and HLA in healthy donors. Sequencing was performed with immunoSEQ multiplex PCR; in TCRdb, only in-frame clones are kept and a portion is missing. The repertoire shows roughly 100,000 clones; the top ten hold 3% to 3.5%. The specimen was PBMCs. The receptors stem from a man in his forties or fifties in good health and CMV-seronegative. The CDR3 runs from the conserved cysteine through the conserved F or W. Fields, in order: J gene, V gene, CDR3 protein.

>TRBJ1-1|TRBV6-6
CASSTGGGNTEAFF
>TRBJ1-6|TRBV10-1
CASSLGTVSNLYNSPLHF
>TRBJ1-1|TRBV29-1
CSVPTGVPPWKAFF
>TRBJ2-1|TRBV27
CASSLGLAGAKGDEQFF
>TRBJ2-7|TRBV2
CASSERGGLNYEQYF
>TRBJ2-2|TRBV19
CASRQGQSTSGELFF
>TRBJ2-7|TRBV18
CASSPLGLARPSSEQYF
>TRBJ1-1|TRBV15
CATSRDRVGTEAFF
>TRBJ2-5|TRBV2
CASSEGQFQETQYF
>TRBJ2-5|TRBV6-1
CASSELKAGGTQYF
>TRBJ2-5|TRBV10-2
CASSETSRETQYF
>TRBJ2-3|TRBV10-1
CASSAGADTDTQYF
>TRBJ1-6|TRBV19
CASSMWDTSNSPLHF
>TRBJ2-7|TRBV15
CATSSRGFGSGGSYEQYF
>TRBJ1-6|TRBV7-2
CASSNRDRGDSPLHF
>TRBJ1-5|TRBV5-1
CASSFGFGNNQPQHF
>TRBJ1-5|TRBV11-2
CASSTGSPEPQHF
>TRBJ2-1|TRBV4-3
CASSQGGTSGSDNEQFF
>TRBJ2-2|TRBV15
CATSRERTGVGELFF
>TRBJ1-1|TRBV6-1
CASSPGQYTEAFF
>TRBJ2-2|TRBV11-3
CASSPGGGRGELFF
>TRBJ1-6|TRBV5-1
CASSSGGGNSPLHF
>TRBJ1-6|TRBV27
CASSFSSYNSPLHF
>TRBJ2-3|TRBV15
CATGASTDTQYF
>TRBJ2-3|TRBV19
CASSPRSQAGGQDTQYF
>TRBJ2-7|TRBV18
CASSPPSSGGLEQYF
>TRBJ1-3|TRBV9
CASSVGDRGGNTIYF
>TRBJ2-7|TRBV7-9
CASSLVQDTDRNQYF
>TRBJ2-2|TRBV7-9
CASSFTSGSYLNTGELFF
>TRBJ2-3|TRBV6-5
CASSYSMAGDTDTQYF
>TRBJ2-1|TRBV5-6
CASSPGLAASYNEQFF
>TRBJ1-1|TRBV27
CASSLGTGWNTEAFF
>-|TRBV5-4
CASSPARGGRYEQYF
>TRBJ2-3|TRBV5-1
CASSVLAGGQDTQYF
>TRBJ2-2|TRBV5-1
CASSLRTQGNTGELFF
>TRBJ1-1|TRBV14
CASSQTGARLYTEAFF
>TRBJ2-3|TRBV7-2
CASSLEPDTQYF
>TRBJ2-2|TRBV19
CASSTGTTGELFF
>TRBJ1-3|TRBV7-8
CASSLGGGGSGNTIYF
>TRBJ2-4|TRBV11-3
CASSTDRALAKNIQYF
>TRBJ2-7|TRBV6-5
CASSYSIGTRYEQYF
>TRBJ1-4|TRBV15
CATSKGQGIDEKLFF